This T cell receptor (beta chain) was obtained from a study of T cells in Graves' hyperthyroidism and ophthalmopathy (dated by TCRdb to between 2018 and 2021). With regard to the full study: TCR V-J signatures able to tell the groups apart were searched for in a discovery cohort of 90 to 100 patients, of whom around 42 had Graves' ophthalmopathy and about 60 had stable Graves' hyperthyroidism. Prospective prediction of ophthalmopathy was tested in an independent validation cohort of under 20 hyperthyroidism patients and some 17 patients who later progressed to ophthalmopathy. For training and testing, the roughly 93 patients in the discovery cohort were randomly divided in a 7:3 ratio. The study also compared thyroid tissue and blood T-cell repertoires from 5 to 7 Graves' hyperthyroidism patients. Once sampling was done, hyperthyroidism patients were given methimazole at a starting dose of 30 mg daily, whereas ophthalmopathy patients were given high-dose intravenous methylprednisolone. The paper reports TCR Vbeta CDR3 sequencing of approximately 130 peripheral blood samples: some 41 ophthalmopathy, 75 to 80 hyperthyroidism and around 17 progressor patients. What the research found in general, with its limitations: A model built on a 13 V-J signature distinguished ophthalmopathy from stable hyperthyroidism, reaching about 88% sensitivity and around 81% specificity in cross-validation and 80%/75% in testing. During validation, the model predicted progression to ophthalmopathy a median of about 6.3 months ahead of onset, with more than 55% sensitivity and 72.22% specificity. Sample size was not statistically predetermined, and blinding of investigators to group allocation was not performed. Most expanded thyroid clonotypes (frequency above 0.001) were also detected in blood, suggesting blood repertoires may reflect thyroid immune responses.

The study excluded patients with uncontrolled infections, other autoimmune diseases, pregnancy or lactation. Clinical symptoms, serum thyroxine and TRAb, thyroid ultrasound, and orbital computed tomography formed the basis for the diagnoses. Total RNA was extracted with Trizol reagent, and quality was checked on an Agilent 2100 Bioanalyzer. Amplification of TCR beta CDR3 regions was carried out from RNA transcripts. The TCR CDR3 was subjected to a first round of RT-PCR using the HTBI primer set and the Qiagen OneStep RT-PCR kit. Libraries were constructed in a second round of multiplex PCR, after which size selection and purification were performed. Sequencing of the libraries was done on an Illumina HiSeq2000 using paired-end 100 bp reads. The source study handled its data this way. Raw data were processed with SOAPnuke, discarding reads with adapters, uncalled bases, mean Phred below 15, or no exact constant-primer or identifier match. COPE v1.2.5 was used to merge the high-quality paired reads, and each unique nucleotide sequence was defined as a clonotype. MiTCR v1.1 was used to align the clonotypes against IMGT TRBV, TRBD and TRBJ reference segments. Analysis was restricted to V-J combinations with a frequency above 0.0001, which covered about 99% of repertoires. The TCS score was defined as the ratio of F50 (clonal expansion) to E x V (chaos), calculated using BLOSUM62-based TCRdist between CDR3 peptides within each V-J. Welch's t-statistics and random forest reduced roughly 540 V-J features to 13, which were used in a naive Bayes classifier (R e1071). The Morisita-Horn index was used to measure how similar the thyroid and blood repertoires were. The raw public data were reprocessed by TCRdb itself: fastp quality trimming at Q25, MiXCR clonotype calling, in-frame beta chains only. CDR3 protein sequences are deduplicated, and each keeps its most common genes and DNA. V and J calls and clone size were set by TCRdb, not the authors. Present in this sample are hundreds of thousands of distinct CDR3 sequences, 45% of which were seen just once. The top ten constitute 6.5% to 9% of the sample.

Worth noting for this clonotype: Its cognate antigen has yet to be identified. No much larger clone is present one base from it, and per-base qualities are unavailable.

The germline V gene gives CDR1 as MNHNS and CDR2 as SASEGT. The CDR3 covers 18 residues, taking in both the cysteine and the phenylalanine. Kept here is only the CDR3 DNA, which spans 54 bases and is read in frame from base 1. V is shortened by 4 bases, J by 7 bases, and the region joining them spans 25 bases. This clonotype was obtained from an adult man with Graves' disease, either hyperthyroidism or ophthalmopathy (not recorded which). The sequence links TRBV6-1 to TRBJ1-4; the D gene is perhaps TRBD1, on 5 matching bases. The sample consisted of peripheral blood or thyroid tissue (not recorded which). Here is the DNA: TGTGCCAGCAGTGCGTCGGGACTAGCGGGAGTGGGGAGTGAAAAACTGTTTTTT. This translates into CASSASGLAGVGSEKLFF.